The 29 T cell receptor gamma chains below were found in one sample sequenced in a study of human gamma delta and Vdelta1 T cells. TCRdb re-processed the PCR reads via CATT. The table lists 400 to 450 gamma-chain clones, 9% to 15% of them singletons. The sequenced material came from Vdelta1 gamma-delta T cells from blood. All receptors come from a human donor in good health.

This clone has only one observation. A single base separates this from a much larger clone, so it may be a read error. The rearrangement links TRGV9 to TRGJP. Germline CDR1 is GITISATS and CDR2 is ISYDGTV (reference sequence). This CDR3 spans 16 amino acids. In DNA form, the CDR3 reads TGTGCCTTGTGGGAGGTGCGGGAGTTGGGCAAAAAAAGCAAGGTATTT. Amino acid sequence: CALWEVRELGKKSKVF.

This clone was recorded a few times. This may arise from a read error, as a much more abundant clone is one base away. This chain uses TRGV3 with TRGJ1 or TRGJ2. Germline CDR1 reads VTNTFY; CDR2 reads YDVSTARD (reference sequence). The CDR3 length is 12 residues. The CDR3, as DNA: TGTGCCACCCGGGACAGGCCCATGGAGAAACTCTTT. Its protein is CATRDRPMEKLF.

There are a few counts of this clone. The protein that TCRdb holds for this DNA derives from a much larger clone and differs from the translated DNA at residue 5, which likely indicates a read error; the protein shown here is translated from the DNA. The chain employs TRGV9 and TRGJ1 or TRGJ2. From germline, CDR1 is GITISATS and CDR2 ISYDGTV (reference sequence). The V gene end was trimmed by 5 bases and the J gene end by 4 bases; junction bases not matched to a gene: 8. The CDR3 loop spans 13 amino acids. CDR3 loop: CALWGRPYYKKLF. The CDR3 coding sequence is TGTGCCTTGTGGGGGCGACCATATTATAAGAAACTCTTT.

V and J are TRGV5 and TRGJ1 or TRGJ2. Germline loops: CDR1 VINAFY, CDR2 YDVSNSKD. There are 15 residues in the CDR3. V shed 0 bases, J shed 4 bases, and the junction held 9 bases outside the gene matches. CDR3 sequence: CATWDRPTGYYKKLF. For the CDR3, the DNA is TGTGCCACCTGGGACAGGCCCACGGGATATTATAAGAAACTCTTT.

This clone is classed as medium-sized (0.01 to 0.1%). This likely reflects a read error, since a far larger clone is one base away. The chain links TRGV9 to TRGJP. Germline V CDR1 and CDR2: GITISATS, ISYDGTV (reference sequence). The CDR3 covers 18 residues. CDR3 amino acids: CALCEVIPQELGKKIKVF. The CDR3 DNA reads TGTGCCTTGTGTGAGGTGATCCCCCAAGAGTTGGGCAAAAAAATCAAGGTATTT.

This clone was found a few times. This may come from a read error, since a much larger clone is one base off. This chain connects TRGV3 to TRGJ1 or TRGJ2. The V and J ends lost 5 bases and 0 bases, in that order; junction bases with no gene match: 10. The CDR3 totals 15 residues. The germline V gene encodes CDR1 VTNTFY and CDR2 YDVSTARD (reference sequence). The CDR3 DNA reads TGTGCCACCTGGGGCGGCCCCAAGAATTATTATAAGAAACTCTTT. Its protein is CATWGGPKNYYKKLF.

The chain combines TRGV8 with TRGJ1 or TRGJ2. This CDR3 comprises 15 residues. Germline V CDR1 and CDR2: VENAVY, YDSYNSRV. V dropped 1 base and J dropped 5; count of bases not matched to a gene: 11. Here the CDR3 DNA reads TGTGCCACCTGGGATAGTTTTGGCTCAAATTATAAGAAACTCTTT. Its translation is CATWDSFGSNYKKLF.

Points on this clone: This DNA translates differently at residue 4 from the TCRdb protein, which is that of a much larger clone; a read error is likely, and the protein shown is the DNA's own translation. This chain uses TRGV9 with TRGJ1 or TRGJ2. CDR3 length equals 13 residues. CDR1 and CDR2 (germline): GITISATS, ISYDGTV (reference sequence). The DNA of the CDR3 is TGTGCCTTGCGGGAGCGACCATATTATAAGAAACTCTTT. It is translated as CALRERPYYKKLF.

This clone is medium-sized (0.01 to 0.1%) in the sample. One base separates it from a far larger clone, so it is likely a read error. Different DNA sequences within this sample yield the same CDR3. The chain is built from TRGV9 and TRGJP. From germline, CDR1 is GITISATS and CDR2 ISYDGTV (reference sequence). This CDR3 is built from 18 residues. The CDR3 is CALWEVIPQELGKKIKVF. CDR3 in DNA: TGTGCCCTGTGGGAGGTGATCCCCCAAGAGTTGGGCAAAAAAATCAAGGTATTT.

Judged by abundance, this clone is hyperexpanded (1% or more). Different DNA sequences within this sample yield the same CDR3. The V and J genes are TRGV9 and TRGJ1 or TRGJ2. The CDR3 sequence is 11 residues long. After removal of 2 bases from V and 10 bases from J, the junction contained 5 bases not matched to a gene. Germline CDR1 reads GITISATS; CDR2 reads ISYDGTV (reference sequence). The DNA for the CDR3 is TGTGCCTTGTGGGAGGACCGAAAGAAACTCTTT. Protein product: CALWEDRKKLF.

Points on this clone: A read error may produce the germline difference seen at one junction end. The chain recombines TRGV9 with TRGJP. Germline V CDR1 and CDR2: GITISATS, ISYDGTV (reference sequence). The CDR3 extends over 18 amino acids. CDR3 protein: CALWEVIPQLLGKKKKLF. CDR3 DNA sequence: TGTGCCTTGTGGGAGGTGATCCCCCAATTGTTGGGCAAAAAAAAAAAGCTCTTT.

In its sample, this clone is medium-sized. A far larger clone is just one base off, so this is likely a read error. V is TRGV9 and J is TRGJ1 or TRGJ2. Germline V lookup: CDR1 GITISATS, CDR2 ISYDGTV (reference sequence). The CDR3 has 11 residues. The CDR3 protein is CASWEDRKKLF. CDR3 sequence (DNA): TGTGCCTCGTGGGAGGACCGAAAGAAACTCTTT.

As regards this clone: One base separates it from a far larger clone, so it is likely a read error. This chain links TRGV9 with TRGJ1 or TRGJ2. Germline-derived CDR1 and CDR2 are GITISATS and ISYDGTV (reference sequence). This CDR3 region has 19 residues. V lost 0 bases to trimming and J lost 5 bases; unmatched junction nucleotides: 22. CDR3 amino acids: CALWEVRGADPERDYKKLF. CDR3 sequence (DNA): TGTGCCTTGTGGGAGGTGCGCGGGGCGGACCCCGAAAGGGATTATAAGAAACTCTTT.

Worth noting for this clone: This DNA translates differently at residue 8 from the TCRdb protein, which is that of a much larger clone; a read error is likely, and the protein shown is the DNA's own translation. The chain joins TRGV8 to TRGJP1. This CDR3 region has 13 residues. Germline CDR1 VENAVY, CDR2 YDSYNSRV. The DNA of the CDR3 is TGTGCCACCTGGGATAACACTGATTGGTTCAAGATATTT. It encodes CATWDNTDWFKIF.

The chain employs TRGV8 and TRGJP1. This CDR3 is built from 11 residues. V lost 5 bases and J lost 10; bases outside the gene matches: 4. Germline CDR1 is VENAVY and CDR2 is YDSYNSRV. CDR3 residues: CATWGNWFKIF. DNA for the CDR3: TGTGCCACCTGGGGGAATTGGTTCAAGATATTT.

By share, this clone counts as medium-sized. The J gene is TRGJ1 or TRGJ2, the V gene TRGV3. Trimming removed 0 bases from V and 7 bases from J; junction bases left unmatched: 9. The germline CDR1 and CDR2 sequences are VTNTFY and YDVSTARD (reference sequence). CDR3 length: 14 amino acids. The CDR3: CATWDRPSWYKKLF. CDR3 DNA: TGTGCCACCTGGGACAGGCCAAGTTGGTATAAGAAACTCTTT.

This clone was seen a few times. This may be a read error, as it is one base from a much larger clone. The chain employs TRGV9 and TRGJP. CDR1 and CDR2 from the germline V gene are GITISATS and ISYDGTV (reference sequence). The CDR3 spans 18 residues. CDR3 in amino acids: CALWEVIPQEVGKKNKVF. The CDR3 DNA reads TGTGCCTTGTGGGAGGTGATCCCCCAAGAGGTGGGCAAAAAAAACAAGGTCTTT.

This clone was found a few times. The chain links TRGV9 to TRGJP1. This CDR3 has 14 amino acids. The V gene's germline CDR1 is GITISATS and CDR2 ISYDGTV (reference sequence). J gave up 5 bases and V 3 bases, and 6 bases lay outside the gene matches. The DNA of the CDR3 is TGTGCCTTGTGGGAGTCCTATACTGGTTGGTTCAAGATATTT. Amino acid sequence: CALWESYTGWFKIF.

This clone was detected a few times. This DNA translates differently at residue 9 from the TCRdb protein, which is that of a much larger clone; a read error is likely, and the protein shown is the DNA's own translation. The chain combines TRGV5 with TRGJ1 or TRGJ2. Germline V lookup: CDR1 VINAFY, CDR2 YDVSNSKD. This CDR3 spans 11 amino acids. In DNA form, the CDR3 reads TGTGCCACCTGGTTTTATTATAAGGAACTCTTT. As protein: CATWFYYKELF.

By share, this clone ranks as large. A far bigger clonotype differs at one base, so this is likely a read error. Other nucleotide sequences from this sample produce the same CDR3. The V and J genes are TRGV9 and TRGJP. From germline, CDR1 is GITISATS and CDR2 ISYDGTV (reference sequence). This CDR3 has 18 residues. The CDR3: CALWEVIPQELGKKNKVF. In DNA, the CDR3 is TGTGCCTTGTGGGAGGTGATCCCCCAAGAGTTGGGCAAAAAAAACAAGGTATTT.

The table lists this clone with a few counts. This DNA's translation and the protein TCRdb lists, from a much larger clone, do not match at residues 4 and 5, likely due to a read error; the protein shown is translated from the DNA. This chain joins TRGV3 and TRGJ1 or TRGJ2. Per the germline V gene, CDR1 is VTNTFY and CDR2 is YDVSTARD (reference sequence). V lost 9 bases, J lost 12 bases, and 14 bases stayed unmatched. This CDR3 contains 11 residues. In DNA, the CDR3 is TGTGCCACCGGGTACAGGCAGGGGAAACTCTTT. Protein product: CATGYRQGKLF.

Concerning this clone itself: With a far larger clone one base away, a read error is the likely cause. Other DNA sequences in the same sample also yield this CDR3. The rearrangement joins TRGV9 to TRGJ1 or TRGJ2. Looked up from germline, CDR1 is GITISATS and CDR2 is ISYDGTV (reference sequence). CDR3 length: 14 residues. CDR3 amino acids: CALWEPGFYYKKLF. As DNA, the CDR3 is TGTGCCTTGTGGGAGCCTGGATTTTATTATAAGAAACTATTT.

The table lists this clone with a few counts. The TCRdb protein, from a much larger clone, departs from this DNA's translation at residue 5, likely by read error; the protein shown derives from the DNA. This chain connects TRGV5 to TRGJ1 or TRGJ2. V lost 5 bases and J lost 3; bases outside the gene matches: 1. Germline V gene data show CDR1 as VINAFY and CDR2 as YDVSNSKD. The CDR3 consists of 11 residues. The CDR3, as DNA: TGTGCCACCTGGGTTTATTATAAGAAACTCTTT. It yields the protein CATWVYYKKLF.

In its sample, this clone is large. Given a far larger clone just one base away, this is likely a sequencing read error. This sample also contains other DNA sequences that code for the same CDR3. The chain recombines TRGV9 with TRGJ1 or TRGJ2. In germline, CDR1 is GITISATS, CDR2 ISYDGTV (reference sequence). This CDR3 region has 11 residues. The CDR3, as DNA: TGTGCCTTGTGGGAGGACCGAAAGAAGCTCTTT. Its translation is CALWEDRKKLF.

This clone was detected only a few times. This DNA translates differently at residue 6 from the TCRdb protein, which is that of a much larger clone; a read error is likely, and the protein shown is the DNA's own translation. The chain has TRGV9 and TRGJ1 or TRGJ2. The CDR3 has 11 residues. CDR1 and CDR2 (germline): GITISATS, ISYDGTV (reference sequence). V lost 1 base, J lost 10 bases, and 4 bases stayed unmatched. Here the CDR3 DNA reads TGTGCCTTGTGGGAGGTCCGCAAGAAACTCTTT. Its protein is CALWEVRKKLF.

This clone has a handful of counts. This probably arose from a read error, given a far larger clone one base away. V is TRGV8 and J is TRGJ1 or TRGJ2. Germline assignment: CDR1 VENAVY and CDR2 YDSYNSRV. The CDR3 covers 13 residues. J was trimmed by 4 bases and V by 1 base; bases with no gene match: 4. CDR3 sequence (DNA): TGTGCCACCTGGGATAGTTTGTATTATAAGAAACTCTTT. Its protein product is CATWDSLYYKKLF.

This clone was recorded a few times. Other nucleotide sequences from this sample produce the same CDR3. This chain uses TRGV9 with TRGJ1 or TRGJ2. V lost 0 bases and J lost 16; bases outside the gene matches: 30. CDR1 GITISATS and CDR2 ISYDGTV come from the germline V gene (reference sequence). This CDR3 has 18 residues. The CDR3 spells CALWEVIPQEVRKKKKLF. DNA for the CDR3: TGTGCCTTGTGGGAGGTGATCCCCCAAGAGGTGCGGAAAAAAAAAAAGCTCTTT.

About this clone itself: A much larger clone differs from this one at a single base, so this may be a read error. V and J are TRGV2 and TRGJ1 or TRGJ2. The CDR3 spans 12 residues. Germline lookup yields CDR1 EGSNGY and CDR2 YDSYNSKV. CDR3 amino acids: CATGETPNKKLF. DNA for the CDR3: TGTGCCACCGGGGAGACCCCCAATAAGAAACTCTTT.

This clone was detected only a few times. The V and J genes are TRGV5 and TRGJ1 or TRGJ2. After removal of 0 bases from V and 6 bases from J, the junction contained 5 bases not matched to a gene. This CDR3 is 13 amino acids long. Germline V lookup: CDR1 VINAFY, CDR2 YDVSNSKD. CDR3 nucleotides: TGTGCCACCTGGGACAGGCCGTCTTATAAGAAACTCTTT. Protein product: CATWDRPSYKKLF.